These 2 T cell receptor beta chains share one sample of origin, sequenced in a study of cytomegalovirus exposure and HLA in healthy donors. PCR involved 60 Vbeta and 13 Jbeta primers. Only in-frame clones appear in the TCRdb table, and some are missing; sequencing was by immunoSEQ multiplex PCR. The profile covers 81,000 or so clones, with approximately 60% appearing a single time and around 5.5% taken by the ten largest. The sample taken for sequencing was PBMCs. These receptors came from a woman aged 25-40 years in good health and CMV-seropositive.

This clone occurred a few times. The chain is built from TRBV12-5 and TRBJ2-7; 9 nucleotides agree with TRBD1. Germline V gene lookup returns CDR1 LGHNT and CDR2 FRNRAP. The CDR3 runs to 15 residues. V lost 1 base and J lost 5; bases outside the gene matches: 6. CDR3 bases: TGTGCTAGTGGTTTGGACGGGACAGGGCTGCACGAGCAGTACTTC. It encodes CASGLDGTGLHEQYF.

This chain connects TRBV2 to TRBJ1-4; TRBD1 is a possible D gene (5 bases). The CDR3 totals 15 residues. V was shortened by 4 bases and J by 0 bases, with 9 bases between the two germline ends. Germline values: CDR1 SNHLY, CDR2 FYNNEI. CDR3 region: CASSGQPATNEKLFF. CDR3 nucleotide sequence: TGTGCCAGCAGTGGACAGCCTGCAACTAATGAAAAACTGTTTTTT.